The present T cell receptor (beta chain) was sequenced within a study of T cell responses to AZD1222 COVID-19 vaccine. Points from the study as a whole: Most donors were white British, females outnumbered males, and clonal diversity was possibly underestimated. Only a handful of AZD1222 recipients, more than 5 in all, had baseline seropositivity. Targeting of unmutated variant regions was reportedly seen in nearly half of spike-specific TCRs.

Method: immunoSEQ multiplex PCR; TCRdb's copy keeps in-frame clones and lacks some. Here the sample spans 100,000 to 150,000 clones, around 87% being singletons. Germline assignment: CDR1 SGHTA and CDR2 FQGNSA. The CDR3 is 14 amino acids. The V and J ends lost 3 bases and 9 bases, in that order; junction bases with no gene match: 7. Remarks on this clone: Its antigen is currently unknown.

The V and J genes are TRBV7-2 and TRBJ2-1; TRBD2 aligns across 8 bases. The sequencing used peripheral blood, collected on day 0 of AZD1222 vaccination. This TCR derives from an adult in good health. CDR3 region: CASSFGAGGSEQFF. Written as DNA, the CDR3 is TGTGCCAGCAGCTTCGGGGCGGGGGGTAGTGAGCAGTTCTTC.